This T cell receptor beta chain is drawn from a study of identifying expanded T cells in peripheral blood. Assay: immunoSEQ multiplex PCR; the TCRdb copy retains only in-frame clones and omits some. The table lists approximately 110,000 clones, roughly 91% of them singletons. Findings and caveats of the study: About 1.2 clones differed between technical replicates, versus about 15 and 19 over time. Approximately 2-week clone count variance significantly increased as total template count grew.

Healthy donors had no documented immune events, such as infections, while sampled. V was clipped by 4 bases and J by 5 bases, with 14 bases between them. This CDR3 spans 15 amino acids. The germline V gene encodes CDR1 MNHEY and CDR2 SVGAGI. In regard to this clone: Its antigen is still unknown.

The sequence derives from a person aged 18 to 75 in good health. Material for sequencing was blood. The chain couples TRBV6-5 to TRBJ1-4; maybe TRBD1 (5 bases). CDR3 residues: CASSSRWDSNEKLFF. CDR3 sequence (DNA): TGTGCCAGCAGTTCCCGGTGGGACTCCAATGAAAAACTGTTTTTT.